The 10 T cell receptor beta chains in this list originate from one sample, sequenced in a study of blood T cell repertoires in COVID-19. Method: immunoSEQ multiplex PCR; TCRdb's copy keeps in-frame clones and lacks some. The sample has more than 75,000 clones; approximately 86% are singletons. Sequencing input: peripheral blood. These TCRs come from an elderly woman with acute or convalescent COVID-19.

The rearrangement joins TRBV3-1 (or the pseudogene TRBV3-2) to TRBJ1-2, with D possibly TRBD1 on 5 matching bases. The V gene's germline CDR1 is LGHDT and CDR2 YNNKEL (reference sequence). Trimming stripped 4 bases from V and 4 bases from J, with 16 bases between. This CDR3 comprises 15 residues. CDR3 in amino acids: CASSPYSGQGYGYTF. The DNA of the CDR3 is TGTGCCAGCAGCCCATATTCGGGTCAGGGCTATGGCTACACCTTC.

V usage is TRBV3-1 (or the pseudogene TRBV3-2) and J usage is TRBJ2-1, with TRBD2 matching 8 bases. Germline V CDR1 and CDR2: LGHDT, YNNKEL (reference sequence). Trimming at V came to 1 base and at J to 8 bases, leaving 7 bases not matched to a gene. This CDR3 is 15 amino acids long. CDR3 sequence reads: CASSQGNGGGDEQFF. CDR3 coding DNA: TGTGCCAGCAGCCAAGGGAACGGGGGGGGCGATGAGCAGTTCTTC.

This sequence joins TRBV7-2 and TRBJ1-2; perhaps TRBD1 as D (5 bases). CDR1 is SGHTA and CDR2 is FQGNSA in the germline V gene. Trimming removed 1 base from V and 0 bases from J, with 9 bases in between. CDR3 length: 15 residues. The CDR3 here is CASSLEGVPNYGYTF. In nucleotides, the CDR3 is TGTGCCAGCAGCTTAGAAGGGGTTCCTAACTATGGCTACACCTTC.

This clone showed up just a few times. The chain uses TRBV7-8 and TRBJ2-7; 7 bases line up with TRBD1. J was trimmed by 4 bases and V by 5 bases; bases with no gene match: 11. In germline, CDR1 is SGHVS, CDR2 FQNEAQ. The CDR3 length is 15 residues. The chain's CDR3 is CASSPRQGMGYEQYF. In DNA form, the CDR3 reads TGTGCCAGCAGCCCTCGACAGGGAATGGGGTACGAGCAGTACTTC.

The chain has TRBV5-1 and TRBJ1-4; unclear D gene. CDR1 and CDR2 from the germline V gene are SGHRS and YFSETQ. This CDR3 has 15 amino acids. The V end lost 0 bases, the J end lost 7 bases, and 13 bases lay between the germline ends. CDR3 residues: CASSLGSTTSEKLFF. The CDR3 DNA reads TGCGCCAGCAGCTTGGGGAGCACGACGAGTGAAAAACTGTTTTTT. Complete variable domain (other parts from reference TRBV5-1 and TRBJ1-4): KAGVTQTPRYLIKTRGQQVTLSCSPISGHRSVSWYQQTPGQGLQFLFEYFSETQRNKGNFPGRFSGRQFSNSRSEMNVSTLELGDSALYLCASSLGSTTSEKLFFGSGTQLSVL.

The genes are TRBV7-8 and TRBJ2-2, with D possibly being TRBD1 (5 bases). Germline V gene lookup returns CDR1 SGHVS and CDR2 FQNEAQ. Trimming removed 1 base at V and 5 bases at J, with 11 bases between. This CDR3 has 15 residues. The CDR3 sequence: CASSLVQGGTGELFF. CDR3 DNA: TGTGCCAGCAGCTTAGTCCAGGGTGGGACCGGGGAGCTGTTTTTT.

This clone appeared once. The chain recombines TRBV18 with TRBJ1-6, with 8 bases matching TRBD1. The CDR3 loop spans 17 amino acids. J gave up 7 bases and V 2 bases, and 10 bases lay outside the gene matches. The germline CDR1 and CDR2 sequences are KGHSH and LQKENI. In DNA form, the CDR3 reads TGTGCCAGCTCACCAATGGGCAGGGGGCGACTCAATTCACCCCTCCACTTT. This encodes CASSPMGRGRLNSPLHF.

CDR3 DNA: TGCGCCAGCAGCCCCTACAGGGGGGGGCTGAACACTGAAGCTTTCTTT. Encoded protein: CASSPYRGGLNTEAFF. V and J are TRBV5-1 and TRBJ1-1; 8 nucleotides line up with TRBD1. The V gene's germline CDR1 is SGHRS and CDR2 YFSETQ. The CDR3 spans 16 residues. V lost 4 bases and J lost 0; bases outside the gene matches: 8.

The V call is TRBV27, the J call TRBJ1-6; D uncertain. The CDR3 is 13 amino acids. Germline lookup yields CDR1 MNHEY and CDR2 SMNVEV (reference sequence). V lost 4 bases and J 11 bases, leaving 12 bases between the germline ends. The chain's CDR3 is CASSYGTGTPLHF. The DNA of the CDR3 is TGTGCCAGCAGTTACGGTACCGGGACACCCCTCCACTTT.

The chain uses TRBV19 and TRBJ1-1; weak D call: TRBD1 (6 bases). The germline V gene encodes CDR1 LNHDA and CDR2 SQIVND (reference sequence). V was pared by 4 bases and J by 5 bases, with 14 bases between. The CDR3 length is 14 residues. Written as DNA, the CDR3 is TGTGCCAGTAGTACCGAGACAGGACGTACTGAAGCTTTCTTT. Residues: CASSTETGRTEAFF.